One sample yielded the 15 T cell receptor beta chains listed below, sequenced in a study of CD8 T cells in Susac syndrome. The RNA input was about 0.5 to 1 ug, and it was reverse transcribed with random hexamers. TCRdb analysed the immunoSEQ multiplex PCR reads with MiXCR anew, one entry per CDR3 protein. The sample shows 150,000 to 200,000 distinct CDR3 sequences, 85% to 95% of them seen only once. Sequences were obtained from CD4+ T cells from PBMCs. Source of these receptors: a human donor with Susac syndrome.

The CDR3 sequence: CSADKGKGNTIYF. CDR3 coding DNA: TGCAGTGCTGATAAAGGGAAAGGAAACACCATATATTTT. This sequence joins TRBV20-1 and TRBJ1-3; D ambiguous. From germline, CDR1 is DFQATT and CDR2 SNEGSKA (reference sequence). V was clipped by 5 bases and J by 4 bases, with 12 bases between them. The length of the CDR3 is 13 residues.

This chain joins TRBV20-1 and TRBJ1-1, with D tentatively TRBD1 (5 bases). The CDR3 loop spans 14 amino acids. Per germline, CDR1 DFQATT and CDR2 SNEGSKA (reference sequence). Trimming pared 0 bases from V and 1 base from J, leaving 9 bases between. The CDR3 is CSARDDSKNTEAFF. The CDR3 bases are TGCAGTGCTAGAGATGACAGCAAGAACACTGAAGCTTTCTTT.

The genes are TRBV20-1 and TRBJ2-5, with D possibly matching TRBD1 (6 bases). The V gene's germline CDR1 is DFQATT and CDR2 SNEGSKA (reference sequence). The CDR3 consists of 13 residues. V lost 1 base to trimming and J lost 0 bases, with 6 bases between them. The DNA for the CDR3 is TGCAGTGCTAGAGGGACAGACCAAGAGACCCAGTACTTC. Residues: CSARGTDQETQYF.

This rearrangement joins TRBV7-9 to TRBJ2-5, with 8 bases matching TRBD1. The CDR3 contains 14 residues. Germline V CDR1 and CDR2: SEHNR, FQNEAQ (reference sequence). With V trimmed by 1 base and J by 5 bases, 3 bases remained unmatched. CDR3 nucleotides: TGTGCCAGCAGCTTAGGACAGGGGATCGAGACCCAGTACTTC. Residues: CASSLGQGIETQYF.

This clonotype occurred once. J is TRBJ2-7 and V is TRBV2; D is unclear. The germline CDR1 and CDR2 sequences are SNHLY and FYNNEI. The CDR3 spans 11 residues. Trimming stripped 6 bases from V and 0 bases from J, with 3 bases between. In DNA, the CDR3 is TGTGCCAGCAGAACCTCCTACGAGCAGTACTTC. This translates into CASRTSYEQYF.

The rearrangement links TRBV20-1 to TRBJ2-3; 12 bases are a match to TRBD2. Unmatched junction bases numbered 7, after V lost 6 bases and J lost 0 bases. In germline, CDR1 is DFQATT, CDR2 SNEGSKA (reference sequence). The CDR3 is 16 amino acids. CDR3 loop: CSAPGLAGPSTDTQYF. CDR3 DNA sequence: TGCAGTGCGCCGGGACTAGCGGGCCCTAGCACAGATACGCAGTATTTT.

V is TRBV9 and J is TRBJ1-2; maybe TRBD1 (6 bases). Germline lookup yields CDR1 SGDLS and CDR2 YYNGEE. V lost 0 bases, J lost 7 bases, and 7 bases lay in between. The CDR3 consists of 12 residues. This chain's CDR3 is CASSVEGGGYTF. CDR3 bases: TGTGCCAGCAGCGTAGAGGGGGGTGGCTACACCTTC.

V and J are TRBV7-9 and TRBJ2-5, with a possible D match to TRBD2 (6 bases). The CDR3 consists of 15 residues. Germline V gene sequence: CDR1 SEHNR, CDR2 FQNEAQ (reference sequence). V was clipped by 3 bases and J by 5 bases, with 16 bases between them. DNA for the CDR3: TGTGCCAGCAGCTTTGGAGGGACTTTTAGGGAGACCCAGTACTTC. It is translated as CASSFGGTFRETQYF.

This chain joins TRBV5-5 and TRBJ2-2; D ambiguous. The CDR3 totals 15 residues. V was pared by 0 bases and J by 9 bases, with 15 bases between. Germline CDR1 is SGHKS and CDR2 is YYEKEE (reference sequence). The CDR3 DNA reads TGTGCCAGCAGCTTGGGGGCAGGCGGCGCTTGGGAGCTGTTTTTT. Translation gives CASSLGAGGAWELFF.

This sequence joins TRBV27 and TRBJ2-7; no clear D. The CDR3 loop spans 14 amino acids. Trimming took 7 bases from V and 0 from J, leaving 13 bases between them. In germline, CDR1 is MNHEY, CDR2 SMNVEV (reference sequence). The CDR3 DNA reads as TGTGCCAGCATCCCTCACTCCAGCTCCTACGAGCAGTACTTC. Its protein is CASIPHSSSYEQYF.

V and J are TRBV9 and TRBJ1-1; TRBD1 might be the D (6 bases). CDR3 size: 13 residues. The germline V gene has CDR1 SGDLS and CDR2 YYNGEE. Trimming left V 7 bases short and J 6 bases short, with 16 bases between. In nucleotides, the CDR3 is TGTGCCAGCGGACGACAGGCCTTATCTGAAGCTTTCTTT. Amino acid sequence: CASGRQALSEAFF.

The V and J genes are TRBV2 and TRBJ1-2, with no clear D. Germline CDR1 SNHLY, CDR2 FYNNEI. This CDR3 comprises 14 residues. Trimming stripped 6 bases from V and 0 bases from J, with 11 bases between. CDR3 DNA sequence: TGTGCCAGCAGGGTGACCCAAACTAACTATGGCTACACCTTC. Protein product: CASRVTQTNYGYTF.

The chain carries TRBV6-6 and TRBJ2-7; 10 nucleotides align to TRBD2. With 6 bases clipped from V and 3 bases from J, the junction kept 2 bases outside the gene matches. Looked up from germline, CDR1 is MNHNY and CDR2 is SVGAGI (reference sequence). The CDR3 is 13 residues long. In nucleotides, the CDR3 is TGTGCCAGCAGGGCTAGCGGGGGCTACGAGCAGTACTTC. This codes for CASRASGGYEQYF.

The chain carries TRBV7-2 and TRBJ2-7, with unresolved D. V lost 5 bases and J 2 bases, leaving 4 bases between the germline ends. The CDR3 has 11 residues. Germline V lookup: CDR1 SGHTA, CDR2 FQGNSA. The CDR3 region has the DNA TGTGCCAGCAGCGGGACCTACGAGCAGTACTTC. It translates to CASSGTYEQYF. The variable domain in full, completed from reference TRBV7-2 and TRBJ2-7, reads GAGVSQSPSNKVTEKGKDVELRCDPISGHTALYWYRQSLGQGLEFLIYFQGNSAPDKSGLPSDRFSAERTGGSVSTLTIQRTQQEDSAVYLCASSGTYEQYFGPGTRLTVT.

J is TRBJ2-1 and V is TRBV20-1, with 12 bases that match TRBD2. After removal of 1 base from V and 4 bases from J, the junction contained 5 bases not matched to a gene. Germline assignment: CDR1 DFQATT and CDR2 SNEGSKA (reference sequence). The CDR3 length is 16 residues. The CDR3 coding sequence is TGCAGTGCTAGAGGAGGACTAGCGGGGACTTACAATGAGCAGTTCTTC. Protein sequence: CSARGGLAGTYNEQFF.